The TCR beta chain described here comes from a study of T cell repertoires in cytomegalovirus infection. The wider study: Selected CMV epitopes included recently identified HLA-C-restricted ones as well as well-studied HLA-B-restricted ones. Through public TCR beta signatures, both CMV infection and matching HLA type were indicated. Study observations and caveats: HLA-C-restricted, CMV-specific TCR beta clonotypes were dominant ex vivo.

The germline V and J ends were trimmed by 8 bases and 2 bases, with 13 bases remaining between them. Germline assignment: CDR1 MNHEY and CDR2 SMNVEV (reference sequence). The CDR3 is 13 amino acids. TCRdb reprocessed the reads via MiXCR and lists one record per CDR3 protein. Among approximately 470,000 distinct CDR3 sequences listed, about 42% were seen once. Of note for this clonotype: Its antigen remains unidentified.

This rearrangement joins TRBV27 to TRBJ2-7; D unresolved. The sequence was collected from a human donor in good health (CMV status not recorded). Some clones in this sample may be carry-over from other donors' samples. The material sequenced was cultured PBMCs, taken from culture after CMV antigen stimulation. As DNA, the CDR3 is TGTGCCAGCGGACCCATGGGCGCCTACGAGCAGTACTTC. This gives the protein CASGPMGAYEQYF.